A single sample gave rise to the 32 T cell receptor beta chains below, sequenced in a study of blood T cell repertoires in COVID-19. Data came from immunoSEQ multiplex PCR; TCRdb stores just in-frame clones and leaves some out. The repertoire holds a few hundred thousand clones, with around 83% as singletons. The sequenced sample was peripheral blood. These receptor sequences come from a man older than 75 with acute or convalescent COVID-19.

This rearrangement joins TRBV7-8 to TRBJ1-5, with D perhaps matching TRBD1 (5 bases). CDR1 and CDR2 (germline): SGHVS, FQNEAQ. The CDR3 spans 17 residues. V was clipped by 5 bases and J by 2 bases, with 19 bases between them. CDR3 region: CASSLGQGGTGNQPQHF. The CDR3 nucleotides are TGTGCCAGCAGCCTCGGACAAGGCGGCACCGGCAATCAGCCCCAGCATTTT.

As DNA, the CDR3 is TGTGCCAGCAGTTTCCGGCAGGGGGCGTCCTACGAGCAGTACTTC. It codes for CASSFRQGASYEQYF. The J gene is TRBJ2-7, the V gene TRBV27; TRBD1 agrees at 8 bases. Germline loops: CDR1 MNHEY, CDR2 SMNVEV (reference sequence). V dropped 3 bases and J dropped 1; count of bases not matched to a gene: 5. The CDR3 has 15 residues.

The CDR3 bases are TGCGCCAGCGCCCAAGGACAGGGCTCTGGAAACACCATATATTTT. Residues: CASAQGQGSGNTIYF. The chain joins TRBV5-1 to TRBJ1-3; 8 bases map to TRBD1. The CDR3 totals 15 residues. Germline-derived CDR1 and CDR2 are SGHRS and YFSETQ. The V and J ends lost 7 bases and 0 bases, in that order; junction bases with no gene match: 6.

The genes are TRBV18 and TRBJ2-6; no clear D. Trimming cost V 4 bases and J 0 bases, with 7 bases left between them. CDR3 size: 15 residues. Germline V lookup: CDR1 KGHSH, CDR2 LQKENI. The CDR3 nucleotides read TGTGCCAGCTCACTACAGAGCTCTGGGGCCAACGTCCTGACTTTC. Translated: CASSLQSSGANVLTF.

The chain employs TRBV5-1 and TRBJ2-3, with 12 bases identical to TRBD2. J gave up 0 bases and V 5 bases, and 1 base lay outside the gene matches. CDR3 size: 15 residues. Germline-derived CDR1 and CDR2 are SGHRS and YFSETQ. The CDR3 sequence: CASRLAGGSTDTQYF. CDR3 DNA: TGCGCCAGCAGGCTAGCGGGGGGGAGCACAGATACGCAGTATTTT.

CDR3 amino acids: CASRLTRSQYF. CDR3 nucleotide sequence: TGTGCCAGCAGACTAACCCGATCGCAGTATTTT. The chain recombines TRBV6-5 with TRBJ2-3; D unresolved. CDR1 and CDR2 from the germline V gene are MNHEY and SVGAGI. The CDR3 consists of 11 residues. V lost 6 bases and J 10 bases, leaving 11 bases between the germline ends.

The chain carries TRBV30 and TRBJ1-6, with 8 bases identical to TRBD1. In germline, CDR1 is GTSNPN, CDR2 SVGIG (reference sequence). The CDR3 extends over 15 amino acids. V gave up 2 bases and J gave up 7 bases; unmatched junction bases: 7. The CDR3 nucleotides are TGTGCCTGGAGTTACCCGGGACAGGCCAATTCACCCCTCCACTTT. Translation gives CAWSYPGQANSPLHF.

The V gene is TRBV30, the J gene TRBJ1-5; the D is unclear. This CDR3 is built from 16 residues. Trimming removed 3 bases at V and 0 bases at J, with 15 bases between. Germline CDR1 and CDR2: GTSNPN and SVGIG (reference sequence). The CDR3: CAWSLGGQLSNQPQHF. In DNA, the CDR3 is TGTGCCTGGAGCCTCGGCGGGCAGCTTAGCAATCAGCCCCAGCATTTT.

The rearrangement uses TRBV5-6 and TRBJ1-6, with a weak D call TRBD1 (6 bases). V lost 0 bases and J 9 bases, leaving 13 bases between the germline ends. This CDR3 has 15 amino acids. Germline V gene lookup returns CDR1 SGHDT and CDR2 YYEEEE. CDR3 sequence (DNA): TGTGCCAGCAGCTTGGCCTTAACAGGGAGTTCACCCCTCCACTTT. Its translation is CASSLALTGSSPLHF.

The V gene is TRBV24-1, the J gene TRBJ2-7; D unclear. The V end lost 3 bases, the J end lost 0 bases, and 5 bases lay between the germline ends. Germline loops: CDR1 KGHDR, CDR2 SFDVKD. The CDR3 runs 13 residues. The CDR3 sequence is CATSDPVSYEQYF. The CDR3, as DNA: TGTGCCACCAGTGATCCCGTCTCCTACGAGCAGTACTTC.

The gene calls are TRBV5-8 and TRBJ1-3, with TRBD1 identical over 7 bases. The germline gives CDR1 SGHTS, CDR2 YDEGEE. Trimming removed 4 bases from V and 2 bases from J; junction bases left unmatched: 6. CDR3 length equals 15 residues. CDR3 coding DNA: TGTGCCAGCAGCGTTTTGAGGGGGCCTGGAAACACCATATATTTT. Encoded protein: CASSVLRGPGNTIYF.

This chain connects TRBV7-3 to TRBJ2-1; a possible D gene is TRBD1 (5 bases). The length of the CDR3 is 13 residues. Per germline, CDR1 SGHTA and CDR2 FQGTGA. With 3 bases removed from V and 7 bases from J, the gap between germline ends came to 10 bases. CDR3 DNA sequence: TGTGCCAGCAGCTTCGGACAACTAAATGAGCAGTTCTTC. This translates into CASSFGQLNEQFF.

The genes are TRBV25-1 and TRBJ2-2; 11 nucleotides agree with TRBD1. CDR3 length equals 14 residues. Germline V gene sequence: CDR1 MGHDK, CDR2 SYGVNS. Trimming cost V 6 bases and J 7 bases; bases outside gene matches: 4. The CDR3 coding sequence is TGTGCCAGCAGCGGACAGGGGGCAATCGGGGAGCTGTTTTTT. It encodes CASSGQGAIGELFF.

The rearrangement joins TRBV7-9 to TRBJ2-7; 7 nucleotides agree with TRBD2. This CDR3 has 18 amino acids. The trim removed 2 bases at V and 6 bases at J, leaving 19 bases unmatched. Germline lookup yields CDR1 SEHNR and CDR2 FQNEAQ (reference sequence). DNA for the CDR3: TGTGCCAGCAGCTTATACTCTGGCTGGGGAGTTTCTAGCGGCGAGCAGTACTTC. Translation: CASSLYSGWGVSSGEQYF.

CDR3 in DNA: TGTGCCAGCAGTTACCATGGAGGCCTCAACTCCTACGAGCAGTACTTC. Its protein is CASSYHGGLNSYEQYF. The chain carries TRBV6-5 and TRBJ2-7; D possibly corresponds to TRBD2 (5 bases). CDR3 size: 16 residues. The germline V gene encodes CDR1 MNHEY and CDR2 SVGAGI. V shed 2 bases and J shed 0 bases, with 14 bases lying between them.

As DNA, the CDR3 is TGTGCCAGCAGCCAAGAACCGGGACAGGGAACTTTCTTT. This encodes CASSQEPGQGTFF. The rearrangement links TRBV4-2 to TRBJ1-1; 9 bases match TRBD1. The CDR3 contains 13 residues. Germline V CDR1 and CDR2: LGHNA, YNFKEQ. The ends lost 0 bases at V and 12 bases at J; junction bases unmatched: 5.

The chain couples TRBV5-1 to TRBJ2-1, with a tentative D call TRBD1 (5 bases). V lost 1 base, J lost 2 bases, and 10 bases lay in between. There are 15 residues in the CDR3. Germline V gene sequence: CDR1 SGHRS, CDR2 YFSETQ. The CDR3 DNA reads as TGCGCCAGCAGCTTGTTGACAGAGGCCTACAATGAGCAGTTCTTC. Protein: CASSLLTEAYNEQFF.

The chain is built from TRBV5-1 and TRBJ2-3, with 14 bases identical to TRBD2. Trimming at V came to 4 bases and at J to 2 bases, leaving 6 bases not matched to a gene. This CDR3 region has 17 residues. CDR1 SGHRS and CDR2 YFSETQ come from the germline V gene. Here the CDR3 reads CASSHGTSGGITDTQYF. The CDR3 DNA sequence: TGCGCCAGCAGCCACGGGACTAGCGGGGGTATCACAGATACGCAGTATTTT.

The genes are TRBV11-2 and TRBJ1-1; D not certain. Between the trimmed V and J ends, which lost 8 bases and 6 bases, there was a span of 13 bases. Germline CDR1 reads SGHAT; CDR2 reads FQNNGV. The CDR3 runs to 12 residues. The CDR3 reads CASAGDRAEAFF. The CDR3 DNA follows: TGTGCCAGCGCGGGAGACCGCGCTGAAGCTTTCTTT. The full variable domain, with the rest looked up from reference TRBV11-2 and TRBJ1-1, is EAGVAQSPRYKIIEKRQSVAFWCNPISGHATLYWYQQILGQGPKLLIQFQNNGVVDDSQLPKDRFSAERLKGVDSTLKIQPAKLEDSAVYLCASAGDRAEAFFGQGTRLTVV.

V usage is TRBV5-4 and J usage is TRBJ2-3, with a tentative D call TRBD2 (5 bases). The germline V gene has CDR1 SGHNT and CDR2 YYREEE (reference sequence). This CDR3 has 15 residues. V was cut by 5 bases and J by 5 bases, with 18 bases left in between. In nucleotides, the CDR3 is TGTGCCAGCAGTCTTGCGGTACCGGGGAGAGATACGCAGTATTTT. Encoded protein: CASSLAVPGRDTQYF.

The table lists this clone with a count of one. The chain joins TRBV10-3 to TRBJ1-1, with D possibly being TRBD1 (5 bases). This CDR3 contains 12 residues. V lost 6 bases and J 8 bases, leaving 13 bases between the germline ends. Germline lookup yields CDR1 ENHRY and CDR2 SYGVKD. DNA of the CDR3: TGTGCCATCAGGGGTGGACAAACCGAAGCTTTCTTT. As protein: CAIRGGQTEAFF.

The chain has TRBV5-1 and TRBJ2-3; possible D gene TRBD1, 5 bases. There are 15 residues in the CDR3. Trimming left V 0 bases short and J 4 bases short, with 12 bases between. CDR1 is SGHRS and CDR2 is YFSETQ in the germline V gene. This chain's CDR3 is CASSLAQGSADTQYF. CDR3 in DNA: TGCGCCAGCAGCTTGGCCCAGGGAAGCGCAGATACGCAGTATTTT.

The rearrangement uses TRBV9 and TRBJ1-2; D is perhaps TRBD1 (5 bases). This CDR3 is built from 14 residues. The V gene's germline CDR1 is SGDLS and CDR2 YYNGEE. Trimming took 0 bases from V and 8 from J, leaving 14 bases between them. DNA of the CDR3: TGTGCCAGCAGCGTAGATCGGCCAAAGGGGGGCTACACCTTC. It translates to CASSVDRPKGGYTF.

The chain uses TRBV6-5 and TRBJ1-2; unclear D gene. V was trimmed by 8 bases and J by 2 bases, leaving 12 bases between them. CDR3 length: 13 residues. CDR1 and CDR2 from the germline V gene are MNHEY and SVGAGI. The CDR3 here is CASAQRGNYGYTF. In DNA, the CDR3 is TGTGCCAGCGCGCAACGGGGAAACTATGGCTACACCTTC.

In regard to this clone: At one of its ends the junction is not consistent with the germline gene, which may arise from a read error. V is TRBV27 and J is TRBJ2-1, with 9 nucleotides matching TRBD1. Looked up from germline, CDR1 is MNHEY and CDR2 is SMNVEV (reference sequence). The CDR3 runs to 15 residues. CDR3 region: CASSSDRGPYSEQFF. The CDR3, as DNA: TGTGCCAGCAGTTCGGACAGGGGACCCTACAGTGAGCAGTTCTTC.

The chain uses TRBV7-3 and TRBJ2-7; 9 bases align to TRBD2. CDR1 and CDR2 (germline): SGHTA, FQGTGA. There are 15 residues in the CDR3. V dropped 2 bases and J dropped 5; count of bases not matched to a gene: 7. The DNA of the CDR3 is TGTGCCAGCAGCTTAGGGGAGCGGGAGGCGCACGAGCAGTACTTC. This codes for CASSLGEREAHEQYF.

This sequence joins TRBV5-1 and TRBJ2-3, with 9 bases identical to TRBD1. Per the germline V gene, CDR1 is SGHRS and CDR2 is YFSETQ. The CDR3 is made up of 17 amino acids. With V trimmed by 0 bases and J by 0 bases, 5 bases remained unmatched. CDR3 sequence: CASSLGTGDSSTDTQYF. The CDR3 DNA sequence: TGCGCCAGCAGCTTGGGGACAGGGGACTCTAGCACAGATACGCAGTATTTT.

A note on this clone: The sample holds other DNA sequences that translate to the same CDR3. This chain links TRBV4-2 with TRBJ1-4; D gene unclear. Trimming removed 0 bases at V and 8 bases at J, with 13 bases between. Germline V gene sequence: CDR1 LGHNA, CDR2 YNFKEQ. This CDR3 comprises 15 residues. The CDR3 region has the DNA TGTGCCAGCAGCCAAGATCGAGGGTTGGGAGAAAAACTGTTTTTT. This codes for CASSQDRGLGEKLFF.

In DNA, the CDR3 is TGTGCCAGCAGTTACGGAAGGGGTTTTAACTACGAGCAGTACTTC. It translates to CASSYGRGFNYEQYF. This chain connects TRBV6-6 to TRBJ2-7; possibly TRBD1 for D (5 bases). Germline V gene lookup returns CDR1 MNHNY and CDR2 SVGAGI (reference sequence). V lost 2 bases and J 3 bases, leaving 14 bases between the germline ends. This CDR3 has 15 amino acids.

This clone was recorded once. This chain links TRBV19 with TRBJ1-1; weak D call: TRBD1 (5 bases). This CDR3 is 15 amino acids long. V lost 3 bases, J lost 5 bases, and 16 bases lay in between. CDR1 is LNHDA and CDR2 is SQIVND in the germline V gene (reference sequence). The CDR3, as DNA: TGTGCCAGTAGTATTACGGGGGTCGGGGGGACTGAAGCTTTCTTT. Protein product: CASSITGVGGTEAFF. The variable domain in full, with the rest retrieved from reference TRBV19 and TRBJ1-1, is DGGITQSPKYLFRKEGQNVTLSCEQNLNHDAMYWYRQDPGQGLRLIYYSQIVNDFQKGDIAEGYSVSREKKESFPLTVTSAQKNPTAFYLCASSITGVGGTEAFFGQGTRLTVV.

In its sample, this clone was seen a few times. The genes are TRBV4-2 and TRBJ2-3; the match to TRBD1 covers 10 bases. CDR1 LGHNA and CDR2 YNFKEQ come from the germline V gene. The CDR3 runs 14 residues. V was pared by 4 bases and J by 3 bases, with 1 base of the junction left unmatched. CDR3 residues: CASSRGQGTDTQYF. CDR3 DNA sequence: TGTGCCAGCAGCCGGGGACAGGGGACAGATACGCAGTATTTT.

CDR3 region: CASSNKGTGGPRYNSPLHF. The CDR3 DNA reads as TGTGCCAGCAGCAATAAAGGGACAGGGGGCCCTCGTTATAATTCACCCCTCCACTTT. The rearrangement joins TRBV21-1 to TRBJ1-6; the table assigns TRBD1, which was not confirmed against the DNA. TRBV21-1 counts as a pseudogene. This CDR3 comprises 19 residues.